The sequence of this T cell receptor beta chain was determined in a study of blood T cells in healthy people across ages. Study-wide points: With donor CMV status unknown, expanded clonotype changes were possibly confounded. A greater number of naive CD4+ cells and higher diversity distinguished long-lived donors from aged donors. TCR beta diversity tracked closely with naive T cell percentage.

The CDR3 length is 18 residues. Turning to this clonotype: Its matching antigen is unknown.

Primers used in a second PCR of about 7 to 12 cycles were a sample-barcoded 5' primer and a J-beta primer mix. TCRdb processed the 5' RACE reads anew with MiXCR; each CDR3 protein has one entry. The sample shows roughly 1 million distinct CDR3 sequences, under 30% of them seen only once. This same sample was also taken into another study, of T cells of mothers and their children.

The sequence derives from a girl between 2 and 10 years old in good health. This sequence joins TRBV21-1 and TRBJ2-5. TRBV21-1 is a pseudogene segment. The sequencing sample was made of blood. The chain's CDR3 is CASSKDALRWYLAETQYF. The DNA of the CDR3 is TGTGCCAGCAGCAAAGACGCGTTAAGGTGGTACCTCGCGGAGACCCAGTACTTC.